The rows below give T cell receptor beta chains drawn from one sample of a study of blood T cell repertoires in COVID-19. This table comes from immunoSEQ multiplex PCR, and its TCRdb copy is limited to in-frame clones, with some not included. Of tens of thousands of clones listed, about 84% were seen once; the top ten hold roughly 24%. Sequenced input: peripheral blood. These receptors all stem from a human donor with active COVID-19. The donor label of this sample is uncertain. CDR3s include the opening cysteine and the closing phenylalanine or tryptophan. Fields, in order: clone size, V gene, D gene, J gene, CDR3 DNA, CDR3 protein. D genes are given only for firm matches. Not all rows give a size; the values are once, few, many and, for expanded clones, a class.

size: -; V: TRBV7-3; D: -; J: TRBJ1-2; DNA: TGTGCCAGCAGCTCAGGGGATTCACAAGGAGTATATGGCTACACCTTC; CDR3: CASSSGDSQGVYGYTF
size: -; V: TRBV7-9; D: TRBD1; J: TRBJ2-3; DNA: TGTGCCAGCAGCGCGACAGGGTCGGGAGATACGCAGTATTTT; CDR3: CASSATGSGDTQYF
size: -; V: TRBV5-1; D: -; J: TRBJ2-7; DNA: TGCGCCAGCAGCTTGGTCGGTAGCTCCTACGAGCAGTACTTC; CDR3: CASSLVGSSYEQYF
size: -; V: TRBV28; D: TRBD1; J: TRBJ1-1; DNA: TGTGCCAGCACCTCGAATTCCGGGACAGGGGTCACTGAAGCTTTCTTT; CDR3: CASTSNSGTGVTEAFF
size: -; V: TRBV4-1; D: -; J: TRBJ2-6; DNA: TGCGCCAGCAGCCCAACCGTGCAGGTCAACTCTGGGGCCAACGTCCTGACTTTC; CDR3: CASSPTVQVNSGANVLTF
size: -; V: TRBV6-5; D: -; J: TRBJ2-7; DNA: TGTGCCAGCAGGAGGGATCCTAGGAGCTCCTACGAGCAGTACTTC; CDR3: CASRRDPRSSYEQYF
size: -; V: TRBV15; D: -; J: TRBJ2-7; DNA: TGTGCCACCAGCAGAGAAACAGAGTACGAGCAGTACTTC; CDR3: CATSRETEYEQYF
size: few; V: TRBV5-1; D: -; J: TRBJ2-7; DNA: TGCGCCAGCAGCTCCGGTGGGCCACGCGAGCAGTACTTC; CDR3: CASSSGGPREQYF
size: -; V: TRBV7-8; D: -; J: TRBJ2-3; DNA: TGTGCCAGCAGCTTATCTCTAACAGGAGGCACAGATACGCAGTATTTT; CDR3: CASSLSLTGGTDTQYF
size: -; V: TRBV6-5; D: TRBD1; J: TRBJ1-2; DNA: TGTGCCAGCAGCCGGACAGGGGGCTATGGCTACACCTTC; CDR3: CASSRTGGYGYTF
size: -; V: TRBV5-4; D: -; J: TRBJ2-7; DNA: TGTGCCAGCAGCTTGGCCGGGGGTACTTACGAGCAGTACTTC; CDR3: CASSLAGGTYEQYF
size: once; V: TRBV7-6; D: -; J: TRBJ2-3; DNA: TGTGCCAGCAGCCCCGAGGGGGGGGCAACAGATACGCAGTATTTT; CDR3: CASSPEGGATDTQYF
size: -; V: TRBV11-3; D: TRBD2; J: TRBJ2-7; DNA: TGTGCCAGCACCGGGGGGACCTCCTACGAGCAGTACTTC; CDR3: CASTGGTSYEQYF
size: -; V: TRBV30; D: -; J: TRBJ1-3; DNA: TGTGCCTGGAGATCAGGAAGTGGAAACACCATATATTTT; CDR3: CAWRSGSGNTIYF
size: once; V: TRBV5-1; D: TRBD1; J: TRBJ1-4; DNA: TGCGCCAGCAGCCGTTCCCAAGACAGGGCAACTAATGAAAAACTGTTTTTT; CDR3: CASSRSQDRATNEKLFF
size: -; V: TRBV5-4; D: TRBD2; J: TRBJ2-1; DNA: TGTGCCAGCAGCTACGGGACTAGCTTTCCTGAGCAGTTCTTC; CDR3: CASSYGTSFPEQFF
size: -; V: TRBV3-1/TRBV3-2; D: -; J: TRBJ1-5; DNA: TGTGCCAGCAGCCGACGCGGGGGGAATCAGCCCCAGCATTTT; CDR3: CASSRRGGNQPQHF
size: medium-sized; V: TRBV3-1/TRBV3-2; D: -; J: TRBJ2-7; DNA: TGTGCCAGCAGCCAATGGTATAGCGGTAACTACGAGCAGTACTTC; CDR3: CASSQWYSGNYEQYF
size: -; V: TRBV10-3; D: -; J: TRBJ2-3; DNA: TGTGCCATCACGAGAGGCGGGAGCACAGATACGCAGTATTTT; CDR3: CAITRGGSTDTQYF
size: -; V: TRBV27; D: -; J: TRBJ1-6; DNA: TGTGCCAGCAGTTTATCAGAACTCTATAATTCACCCCTCCACTTT; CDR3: CASSLSELYNSPLHF
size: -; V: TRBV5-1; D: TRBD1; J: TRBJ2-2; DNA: TGCGCCAGCAGCTGGGGACAGGTGAACACCGGGGAGCTGTTTTTT; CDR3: CASSWGQVNTGELFF
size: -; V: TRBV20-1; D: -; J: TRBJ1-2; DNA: TGCAGTGCTAGTAAAGCGGAAACTAACTATGGCTACACCTTC; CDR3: CSASKAETNYGYTF
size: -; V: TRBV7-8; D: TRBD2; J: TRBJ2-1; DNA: TGTGCCAGCAGCTTAGGGACTAGCGGGGTCTACGGTGAGCAGTTCTTC; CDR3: CASSLGTSGVYGEQFF
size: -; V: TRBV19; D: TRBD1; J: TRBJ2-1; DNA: TGTGCCAGTAGCCGCACGGCAGGGGGCAACTACAATGAGCAGTTCTTC; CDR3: CASSRTAGGNYNEQFF
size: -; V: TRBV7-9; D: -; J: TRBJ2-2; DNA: TGTGCCAGCAGCTTCCCGACTAGTCAACCAAACACCGGGGAGCTGTTTTTT; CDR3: CASSFPTSQPNTGELFF
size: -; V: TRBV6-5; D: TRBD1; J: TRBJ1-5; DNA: TGTGCCAGCAGTTACTCGACAGGGGAAGCGATTCAGCCCCAGCATTTT; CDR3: CASSYSTGEAIQPQHF
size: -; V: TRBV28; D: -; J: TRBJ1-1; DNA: TGTGCCAGCAGTTTATTTGGAGGGGCGAAGAAAACTGAAGCTTTCTTT; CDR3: CASSLFGGAKKTEAFF
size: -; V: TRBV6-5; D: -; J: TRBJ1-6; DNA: TGTGCCAGCAGTTACGGCTGGAGGGGAGGTAATTCACCCCTCCACTTT; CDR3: CASSYGWRGGNSPLHF
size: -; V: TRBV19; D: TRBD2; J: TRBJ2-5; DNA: TGTGCCAGTAGTACGACTAGCGGGGGGCGGGGGACCCAGTACTTC; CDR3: CASSTTSGGRGTQYF
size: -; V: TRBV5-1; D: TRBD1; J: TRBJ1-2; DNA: TGCGCCAGCAGCTTGAGTGCACCGGGACAGTGGCAGGGAAGGGACTATGGCTACACCTTC; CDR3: CASSLSAPGQWQGRDYGYTF
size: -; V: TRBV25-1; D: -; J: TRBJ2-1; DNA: TGTGCCAGCACCGCCGGTAGGGGGTCCTACAATGAGCAGTTCTTC; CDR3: CASTAGRGSYNEQFF
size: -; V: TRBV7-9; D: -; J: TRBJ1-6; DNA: TGTGCCAGCAGCTTGCGAGGCTCGGCGAGTTCACCCCTCCACTTT; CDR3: CASSLRGSASSPLHF
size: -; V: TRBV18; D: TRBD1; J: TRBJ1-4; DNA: TGTGCCAGCTCACACGGGACAGGTGATGAAAAACTGTTTTTT; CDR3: CASSHGTGDEKLFF
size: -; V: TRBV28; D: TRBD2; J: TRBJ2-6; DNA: TGTGCCAGCAGAGGGACTAGGGGATCCCTGGGGGCCAACGTCCTGACTTTC; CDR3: CASRGTRGSLGANVLTF
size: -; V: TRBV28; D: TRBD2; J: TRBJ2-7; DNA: TGTGCCAGCAGTTTAAGTGGGGCTAGCGGGGGGAACTACGAGCAGTACTTC; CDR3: CASSLSGASGGNYEQYF
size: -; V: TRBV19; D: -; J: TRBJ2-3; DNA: TGTGCCAGTAGGGCCGGCGACAGGATCACAGATACGCAGTATTTT; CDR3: CASRAGDRITDTQYF
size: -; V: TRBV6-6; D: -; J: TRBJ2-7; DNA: TGTGCCAGCACCCACGGGGCACAGGGAAGCGCGCAGTACTTC; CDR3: CASTHGAQGSAQYF
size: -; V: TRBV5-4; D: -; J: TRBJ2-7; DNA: TGTGCCAGCAGCTTCAGGATTGGCTCCTACGAGCAGTACTTC; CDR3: CASSFRIGSYEQYF
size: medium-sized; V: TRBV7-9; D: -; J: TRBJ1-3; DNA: TGTGCCAGCAGTCTATTTGGACAGCTGAGCTCTGGAAACACCATATATTTT; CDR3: CASSLFGQLSSGNTIYF
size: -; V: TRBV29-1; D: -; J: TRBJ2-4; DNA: TGCAGCGTTGGTGAGGGAGGTAACATTCAGTACTTC; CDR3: CSVGEGGNIQYF
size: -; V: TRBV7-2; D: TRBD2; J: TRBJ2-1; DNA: TGTGCCAGCAGCCTTGGACTAGCGGAGGGGAATGAGCAGTTCTTC; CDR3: CASSLGLAEGNEQFF
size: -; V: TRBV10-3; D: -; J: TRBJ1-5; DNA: TGTGCCATCAGTGAAGCCTTGAATCAGCCCCAGCATTTT; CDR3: CAISEALNQPQHF
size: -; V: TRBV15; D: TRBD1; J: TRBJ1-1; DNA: TGTGCCACCAGCACCGGACAGGGGGCCACTGAAGCTTTCTTT; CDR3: CATSTGQGATEAFF
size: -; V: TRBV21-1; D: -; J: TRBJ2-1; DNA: TGTGCCAGCAGCAAAGAACCCCTAGCGGGAGGGCCAGGGAACGGGAATGAGCAGTTCTTC; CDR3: CASSKEPLAGGPGNGNEQFF
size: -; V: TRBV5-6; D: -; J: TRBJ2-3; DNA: TGTGCCAGCACCAAGGGGTGGGGGGGCAGCACAGATACGCAGTATTTT; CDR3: CASTKGWGGSTDTQYF